These 30 T cell receptor beta chains were all obtained from the same sample, sequenced in a study of identical twins. TCRdb passed the 5' RACE reads through MiXCR, listing each CDR3 protein once. The sample shows hundreds of thousands of distinct CDR3 sequences, over 20% of them seen only once. The sample was also linked to a second study, of T cells expressing NK-cell markers.

Sample: PBMCs. The receptors were sampled from a young woman in good health.

The table lists this clonotype with a few counts. The J gene is TRBJ2-1, the V gene TRBV20-1; weak D call: TRBD2 (6 bases). Germline CDR1 reads DFQATT; CDR2 reads SNEGSKA (reference sequence). The CDR3 has 13 amino acids. V was trimmed by 5 bases and J by 11 bases, leaving 19 bases between them. CDR3 bases: TGCAGTGCTTTAACCAGGGACTCACAACAGCAGTTCTTC. This gives the protein CSALTRDSQQQFF.

This clonotype was seen more than once but under ten times. V and J are TRBV20-1 and TRBJ2-5; 11 positions match TRBD2. Germline V gene sequence: CDR1 DFQATT, CDR2 SNEGSKA (reference sequence). This CDR3 has 19 residues. V lost 0 bases to trimming and J lost 2 bases; unmatched junction nucleotides: 14. The CDR3: CSARDPLAGGLWRQETQYF. In DNA, the CDR3 is TGCAGTGCTAGAGATCCCCTAGCGGGAGGTTTGTGGAGGCAAGAGACCCAGTACTTC.

This chain uses TRBV15 with TRBJ2-1, with D uncertain. The CDR3 extends over 13 amino acids. Germline lookup yields CDR1 LNHNV and CDR2 YYDKDF (reference sequence). Trimming removed 1 base at V and 5 bases at J, with 6 bases between. CDR3 in DNA: TGTGCCACCAGCAGAGGGGCGAACAATGAGCAGTTCTTC. Translation: CATSRGANNEQFF. The full variable domain, with the rest looked up from reference TRBV15 and TRBJ2-1, is DAMVIQNPRYQVTQFGKPVTLSCSQTLNHNVMYWYQQKSSQAPKLLFHYYDKDFNNEADTPDNFQSRRPNTSFCFLDIRSPGLGDTAMYLCATSRGANNEQFFGPGTRLTVL.

V is TRBV19 and J is TRBJ2-7; D remains unclear. Germline V lookup: CDR1 LNHDA, CDR2 SQIVND (reference sequence). The CDR3 runs 12 residues. The ends were cut back, 8 bases at V and 6 bases at J, with 14 bases in the middle. Written as DNA, the CDR3 is TGTGCCAGTTCCCAGGCAGCCAGCGAGCAGTACTTC. Translation gives CASSQAASEQYF. The full variable domain, in which reference TRBV19 and TRBJ2-7 provide the parts outside the CDR3, is DGGITQSPKYLFRKEGQNVTLSCEQNLNHDAMYWYRQDPGQGLRLIYYSQIVNDFQKGDIAEGYSVSREKKESFPLTVTSAQKNPTAFYLCASSQAASEQYFGPGTRLTVT.

The rearrangement links TRBV20-1 to TRBJ2-1; 14 positions agree with TRBD2. V dropped 3 bases and J dropped 9; count of bases not matched to a gene: 7. There are 15 residues in the CDR3. Per the germline V gene, CDR1 is DFQATT and CDR2 is SNEGSKA (reference sequence). This chain's CDR3 is CSASRLAGGLGEQFF. The CDR3, as DNA: TGCAGTGCTAGTAGACTAGCGGGGGGGCTCGGTGAGCAGTTCTTC.

In this sample, this clonotype turned up a few times. The chain has TRBV7-9 and TRBJ1-1; a weak D match, TRBD1 (5 bases). Germline CDR1 SEHNR, CDR2 FQNEAQ (reference sequence). CDR3 length equals 13 residues. Trimming took 7 bases from V and 1 from J, leaving 10 bases between them. The CDR3 DNA is TGTGCCAGCATCTCTACAGGGAACACTGAAGCTTTCTTT. It is translated as CASISTGNTEAFF.

This clonotype was observed once. The J gene is TRBJ1-1, the V gene TRBV5-1, with a possible D match to TRBD1 (5 bases). The germline V gene encodes CDR1 SGHRS and CDR2 YFSETQ. V shed 4 bases and J shed 0 bases, with 19 bases lying between them. This CDR3 is 17 amino acids long. The CDR3 nucleotides read TGCGCCAGCAGCCTGACGACAGATCGACACCTGAACACTGAAGCTTTCTTT. As protein: CASSLTTDRHLNTEAFF.

CDR3 protein: CASSLLAGVPGNEQFF. The DNA of the CDR3 is TGTGCCAGCAGTTTACTGGCGGGAGTTCCGGGGAATGAGCAGTTCTTC. The rearrangement links TRBV12-3 or TRBV12-4 to TRBJ2-1, with 7 bases identical to TRBD2. CDR3 length: 16 residues. V gave up 2 bases and J gave up 7 bases; unmatched junction bases: 11.

The gene calls are TRBV5-4 and TRBJ2-1; the match to TRBD2 covers 7 bases. With V trimmed by 0 bases and J by 14 bases, 2 bases remained unmatched. The CDR3 has 11 residues. Germline assignment: CDR1 SGHNT and CDR2 YYREEE (reference sequence). The DNA of the CDR3 is TGTGCCAGCAGCTTGGGGGGGAGGGAGTTCTTC. This gives the protein CASSLGGREFF. The variable domain in full, completed from reference TRBV5-4 and TRBJ2-1, reads ETGVTQSPTHLIKTRGQQVTLRCSSQSGHNTVSWYQQALGQGPQFIFQYYREEENGRGNFPPRFSGLQFPNYSSELNVNALELDDSALYLCASSLGGREFFGPGTRLTVL.

Concerning this clonotype: A much larger clone lies one base from this, so it may be a read error. The V gene is TRBV4-3, the J gene TRBJ2-3, with D unclear. Germline-derived CDR1 and CDR2 are LGHNA and YSLEER. The CDR3 totals 13 residues. V lost 0 bases and J lost 11, with 12 bases in between. CDR3: CASSQDPSKEQYF. In nucleotides, the CDR3 is TGCGCCAGCAGCCAAGACCCAAGTAAGGAGCAGTATTTT.

This clonotype was counted a few times. The rearrangement links TRBV29-1 to TRBJ2-7; TRBD2 aligns across 10 bases. The V segment lost 7 bases and the J segment 4 bases; nucleotides outside the gene matches: 7. CDR3 length: 13 residues. The germline V gene encodes CDR1 SQVTM and CDR2 ANQGSEA. The DNA of the CDR3 is TGCAGCGGGAGGGCTAGCGGGAGTTACGAGCAGTACTTC. Its translation: CSGRASGSYEQYF.

This clonotype has a count of ten or more. The rearrangement links TRBV2 to TRBJ2-2; weak D call: TRBD1 (5 bases). Germline V CDR1 and CDR2: SNHLY, FYNNEI. Trimming took 7 bases from V and 4 from J, leaving 13 bases between them. The CDR3 runs 14 residues. In nucleotides, the CDR3 is TGTGCCAGCACCCCTGAAAGGGGCACCGGGGAGCTGTTTTTT. Its translation: CASTPERGTGELFF.

Only a few counts were recorded for this clonotype. This chain connects TRBV20-1 to TRBJ2-1; 10 bases are a match to TRBD2. Germline trimming cut 3 bases from V and 4 bases from J; bases unmatched to any gene: 6. CDR1 and CDR2 from the germline V gene are DFQATT and SNEGSKA (reference sequence). The CDR3 is made up of 15 amino acids. The CDR3 nucleotides are TGCAGTGCTAGCCGACTAGCGGGTGGGTACAATGAGCAGTTCTTC. It specifies CSASRLAGGYNEQFF.

There are many counts of this clonotype. The rearrangement links TRBV5-1 to TRBJ2-7; 7 positions match TRBD2. Per germline, CDR1 SGHRS and CDR2 YFSETQ. There are 15 residues in the CDR3. J was trimmed by 0 bases and V by 4 bases; bases with no gene match: 7. CDR3 sequence (DNA): TGCGCCAGCAGCCAGCTAGCGGAGAGCTCCTACGAGCAGTACTTC. Translated, it gives CASSQLAESSYEQYF.

The chain uses TRBV6-1 and TRBJ1-2; TRBD1 matches 7 bases. Germline V gives CDR1 MNHNS, CDR2 SASEGT. J was trimmed by 6 bases and V by 6 bases; bases with no gene match: 7. CDR3 length equals 13 residues. The CDR3 DNA sequence: TGTGCCAGCAGCCGACTCCAGGGGGATGGCTACACCTTC. It codes for CASSRLQGDGYTF.

The table lists this clonotype with a few counts. This rearrangement joins TRBV2 to TRBJ2-1, with 9 bases that match TRBD2. Looked up from germline, CDR1 is SNHLY and CDR2 is FYNNEI. V trimming: 6 bases; J trimming: 6 bases; junction bases outside the gene matches: 6. This CDR3 comprises 14 residues. The CDR3 DNA reads TGTGCCAGCAGGGTAGCGGGAGTGATCAATGAGCAGTTCTTC. This codes for CASRVAGVINEQFF.

In this sample, this clonotype turned up a few times. This chain joins TRBV15 and TRBJ2-5; weak D call: TRBD1 (6 bases). Looked up from germline, CDR1 is LNHNV and CDR2 is YYDKDF (reference sequence). Trimming took 0 bases from V and 2 from J, leaving 10 bases between them. The CDR3 is made up of 15 amino acids. Written as DNA, the CDR3 is TGTGCCACCAGCAGAGATCTCGGACAGCAAGAGACCCAGTACTTC. Its translation is CATSRDLGQQETQYF.

This sequence joins TRBV27 and TRBJ2-1; 12 bases align to TRBD2. With 9 bases clipped from V and 0 bases from J, the junction kept 9 bases outside the gene matches. The CDR3 runs to 17 residues. Per germline, CDR1 MNHEY and CDR2 SMNVEV (reference sequence). As DNA, the CDR3 is TGTGCCAGGAAGGGACTAGCGGGCCTCAGCTCCTACAATGAGCAGTTCTTC. It is translated as CARKGLAGLSSYNEQFF.

This clonotype occurred a few times. The gene calls are TRBV11-3 and TRBJ1-1; TRBD1 agrees at 10 bases. The germline CDR1 and CDR2 sequences are SGHNT and YENEEA. Trimming cost V 5 bases and J 5 bases; bases outside gene matches: 5. This CDR3 spans 14 amino acids. CDR3 residues: CASSVRTGGTEAFF. DNA for the CDR3: TGTGCCAGCAGCGTCAGGACAGGGGGGACTGAAGCTTTCTTT.

This clonotype was seen more than once but under ten times. This sequence joins TRBV18 and TRBJ1-2; D is perhaps TRBD1 (5 bases). This CDR3 is 14 amino acids long. Germline V gene sequence: CDR1 KGHSH, CDR2 LQKENI. Trimming pared 3 bases from V and 5 bases from J, leaving 13 bases between. The chain's CDR3 is CASSPLDRLYGYTF. In DNA, the CDR3 is TGTGCCAGCTCACCGTTAGACAGACTTTATGGCTACACCTTC.

The chain carries TRBV27 and TRBJ2-2; tentatively, D is TRBD1 (6 bases). In germline, CDR1 is MNHEY, CDR2 SMNVEV (reference sequence). This CDR3 has 16 amino acids. Between the trimmed V and J ends, which lost 6 bases and 4 bases, there was a span of 18 bases. In DNA, the CDR3 is TGTGCCAGCAGGACTTTAGGGGGTTTGGGCACCGGGGAGCTGTTTTTT. The encoded protein is CASRTLGGLGTGELFF.

The rearrangement uses TRBV4-3 and TRBJ2-7; unclear D gene. CDR1 is LGHNA, CDR2 YSLEER, per germline. This CDR3 contains 13 residues. V lost 1 base and J 3 bases, leaving 7 bases between the germline ends. For the CDR3, the DNA is TGCGCCAGCAGCCAAGCTCTGGGCTACGAGCAGTACTTC. Protein: CASSQALGYEQYF.

The chain is built from TRBV6-5 and TRBJ2-7; D is possibly TRBD2 (6 bases). This CDR3 is 14 amino acids long. The germline CDR1 and CDR2 sequences are MNHEY and SVGAGI. The V and J ends lost 2 bases and 3 bases respectively, with 11 bases between them. The CDR3: CASSYDRGGYEQYF. DNA of the CDR3: TGTGCCAGCAGTTACGATCGGGGAGGCTACGAGCAGTACTTC.

This clonotype was counted only a few times. The V gene is TRBV5-1, the J gene TRBJ2-1, with D perhaps being TRBD1 or TRBD2 (5 bases each). Germline-derived CDR1 and CDR2 are SGHRS and YFSETQ. CDR3 length: 14 amino acids. Trimming shortened V by 4 bases and J by 4 bases, and 12 bases separated the two germline ends. The CDR3 DNA is TGCGCCAGCAGCATAGCGACAGCTTACAATGAGCAGTTCTTC. It translates to CASSIATAYNEQFF.

The J gene is TRBJ1-2, the V gene TRBV7-3, with a tentative D call TRBD1 (6 bases). Trimming cost V 5 bases and J 8 bases, with 21 bases left between them. CDR1 is SGHTA, CDR2 FQGTGA, per germline. The CDR3 has 15 amino acids. CDR3 coding DNA: TGTGCCAGCAGCCCCTCACAGGGAGTGGCCGGGGGCTACACCTTC. Its translation: CASSPSQGVAGGYTF.

This clonotype was seen a handful of times. This chain joins TRBV2 and TRBJ2-7; D gene unclear. The CDR3 totals 11 residues. CDR1 is SNHLY and CDR2 is FYNNEI in the germline V gene. Deletions cut 5 bases from V and 5 bases from J, with 7 bases between. The CDR3 is CASSYDNEQYF. CDR3 nucleotide sequence: TGTGCCAGCAGTTACGACAACGAGCAGTACTTC.

The sample holds many counts of this clonotype. The chain has TRBV5-1 and TRBJ1-1; TRBD1 is a possible D gene (6 bases). Trimming removed 0 bases at V and 5 bases at J, with 11 bases between. Germline V CDR1 and CDR2: SGHRS, YFSETQ. The CDR3 is 14 residues long. The CDR3, as DNA: TGCGCCAGCAGCTTGGACAGGGTTGGAACTGAAGCTTTCTTT. Translated, it gives CASSLDRVGTEAFF. Complete variable domain (other parts from reference TRBV5-1 and TRBJ1-1): KAGVTQTPRYLIKTRGQQVTLSCSPISGHRSVSWYQQTPGQGLQFLFEYFSETQRNKGNFPGRFSGRQFSNSRSEMNVSTLELGDSALYLCASSLDRVGTEAFFGQGTRLTVV.

The chain employs TRBV12-3 or TRBV12-4 and TRBJ2-1; D tentatively fits TRBD1 or TRBD2 (5 bases each). Trimming took off 1 base at V and 11 bases at J, with 9 bases between the two ends. This CDR3 comprises 12 residues. The CDR3, as DNA: TGTGCCAGCAGTTTAGTTTGGGACCAGCAGTTCTTC. It encodes CASSLVWDQQFF.

This clonotype appeared a single time. The chain carries TRBV5-1 and TRBJ2-3; D not resolved. This CDR3 is 14 amino acids long. Germline-derived CDR1 and CDR2 are SGHRS and YFSETQ. V lost 4 bases and J 4 bases, leaving 13 bases between the germline ends. The CDR3 nucleotides are TGCGCCAGCAGCAAGGGCCAGGCCGCAGATACGCAGTATTTT. It codes for CASSKGQAADTQYF.

This clonotype was seen repeatedly, ten times or more. The chain has TRBV20-1 and TRBJ2-4; a weak D match, TRBD1 (6 bases). From germline, CDR1 is DFQATT and CDR2 SNEGSKA (reference sequence). V lost 4 bases and J 7 bases, leaving 11 bases between the germline ends. The CDR3 totals 12 residues. The CDR3 region has the DNA TGCAGTGCTACCCCAGGGGCTAACATTCAGTACTTC. This encodes CSATPGANIQYF.